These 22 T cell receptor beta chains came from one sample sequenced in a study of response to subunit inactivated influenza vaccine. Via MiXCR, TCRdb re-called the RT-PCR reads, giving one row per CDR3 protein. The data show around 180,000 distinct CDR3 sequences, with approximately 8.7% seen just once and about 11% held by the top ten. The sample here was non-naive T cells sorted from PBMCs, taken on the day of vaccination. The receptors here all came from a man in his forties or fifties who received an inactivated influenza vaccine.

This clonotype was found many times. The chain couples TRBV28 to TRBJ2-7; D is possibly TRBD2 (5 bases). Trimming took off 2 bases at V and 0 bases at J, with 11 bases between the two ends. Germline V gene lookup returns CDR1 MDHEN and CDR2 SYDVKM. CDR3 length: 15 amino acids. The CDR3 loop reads CASSLRGWDSYEQYF. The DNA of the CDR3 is TGTGCCAGCAGTTTACGGGGTTGGGACTCCTACGAGCAGTACTTC.

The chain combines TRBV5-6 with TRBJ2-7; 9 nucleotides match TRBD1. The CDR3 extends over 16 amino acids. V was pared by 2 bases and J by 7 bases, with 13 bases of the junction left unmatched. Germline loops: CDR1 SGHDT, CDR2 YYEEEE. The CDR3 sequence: CASSFSPGTGFGEQYF. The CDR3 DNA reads TGTGCCAGCAGCTTCAGTCCCGGGACAGGGTTTGGGGAGCAGTACTTC. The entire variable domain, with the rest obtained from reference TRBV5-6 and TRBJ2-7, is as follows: DAGVTQSPTHLIKTRGQQVTLRCSPKSGHDTVSWYQQALGQGPQFIFQYYEEEERQRGNFPDRFSGHQFPNYSSELNVNALLLGDSALYLCASSFSPGTGFGEQYFGPGTRLTVT.

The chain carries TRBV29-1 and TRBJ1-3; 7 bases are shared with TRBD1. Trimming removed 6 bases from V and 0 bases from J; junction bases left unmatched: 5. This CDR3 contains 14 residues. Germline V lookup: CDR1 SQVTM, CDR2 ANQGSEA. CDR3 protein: CSVTRDSSGNTIYF. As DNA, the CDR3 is TGCAGCGTGACCAGGGACAGCTCTGGAAACACCATATATTTT. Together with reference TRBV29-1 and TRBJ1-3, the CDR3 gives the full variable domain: SAVISQKPSRDICQRGTSLTIQCQVDSQVTMMFWYRQQPGQSLTLIATANQGSEATYESGFVIDKFPISRPNLTFSTLTVSNMSPEDSSIYLCSVTRDSSGNTIYFGEGSWLTVV.

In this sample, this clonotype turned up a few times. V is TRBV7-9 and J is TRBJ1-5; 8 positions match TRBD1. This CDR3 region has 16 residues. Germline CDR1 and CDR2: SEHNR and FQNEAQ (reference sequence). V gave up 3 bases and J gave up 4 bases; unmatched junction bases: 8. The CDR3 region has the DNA TGTGCCAGCAGCTTGTCACAGGGGGACGGGAATCAGCCCCAGCATTTT. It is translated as CASSLSQGDGNQPQHF.

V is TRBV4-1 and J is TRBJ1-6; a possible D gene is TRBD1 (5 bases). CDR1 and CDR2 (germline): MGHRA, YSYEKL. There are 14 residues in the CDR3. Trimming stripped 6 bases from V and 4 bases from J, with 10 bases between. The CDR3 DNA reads TGCGCCAGCAGTCGCGACAGTTATAATTCACCCCTCCACTTT. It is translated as CASSRDSYNSPLHF.

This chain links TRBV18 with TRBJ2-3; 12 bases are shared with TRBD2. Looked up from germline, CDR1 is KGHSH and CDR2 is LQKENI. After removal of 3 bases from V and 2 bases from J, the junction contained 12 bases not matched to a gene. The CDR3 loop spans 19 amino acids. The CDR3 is CASSPTGTSGFHSTDTQYF. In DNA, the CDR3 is TGTGCCAGCTCACCTACCGGGACTAGCGGGTTCCACTCCACAGATACGCAGTATTTT.

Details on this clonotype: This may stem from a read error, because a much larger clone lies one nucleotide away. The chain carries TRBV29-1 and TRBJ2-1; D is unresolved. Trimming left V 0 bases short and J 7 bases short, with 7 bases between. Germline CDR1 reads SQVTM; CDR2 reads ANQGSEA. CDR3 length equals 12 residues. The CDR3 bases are TGCAGCGTTGAAGATTCGTGGAATGAGCAGTTCTTC. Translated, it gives CSVEDSWNEQFF.

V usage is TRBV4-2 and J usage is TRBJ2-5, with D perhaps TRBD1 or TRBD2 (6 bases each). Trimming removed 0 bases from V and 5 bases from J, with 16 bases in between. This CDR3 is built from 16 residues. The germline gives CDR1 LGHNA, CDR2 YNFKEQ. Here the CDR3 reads CASSQEFGQGGETQYF. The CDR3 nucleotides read TGTGCCAGCAGCCAAGAATTTGGACAAGGGGGGGAGACCCAGTACTTC.

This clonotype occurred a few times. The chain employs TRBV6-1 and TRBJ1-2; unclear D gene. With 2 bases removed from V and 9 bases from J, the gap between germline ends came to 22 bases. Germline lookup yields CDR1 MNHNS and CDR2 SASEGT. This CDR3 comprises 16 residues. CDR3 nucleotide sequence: TGTGCCAGCAGTGAATGGGGTGGAAGAGGCCCCCGGAGCTACACCTTC. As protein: CASSEWGGRGPRSYTF.

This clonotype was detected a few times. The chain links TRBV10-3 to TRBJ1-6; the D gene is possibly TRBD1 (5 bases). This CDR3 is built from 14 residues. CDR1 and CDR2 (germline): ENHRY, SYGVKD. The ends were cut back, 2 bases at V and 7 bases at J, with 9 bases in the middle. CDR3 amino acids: CAISEVDSNSPLHF. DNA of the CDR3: TGTGCCATCAGTGAGGTTGACAGCAATTCACCCCTCCACTTT.

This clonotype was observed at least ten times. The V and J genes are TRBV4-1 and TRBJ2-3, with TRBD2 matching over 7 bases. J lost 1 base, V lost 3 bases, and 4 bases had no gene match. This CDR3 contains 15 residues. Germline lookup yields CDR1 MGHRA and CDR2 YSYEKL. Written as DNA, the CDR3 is TGCGCCAGCAGCCAGGGACGGGGGGGCACAGATACGCAGTATTTT. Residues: CASSQGRGGTDTQYF.

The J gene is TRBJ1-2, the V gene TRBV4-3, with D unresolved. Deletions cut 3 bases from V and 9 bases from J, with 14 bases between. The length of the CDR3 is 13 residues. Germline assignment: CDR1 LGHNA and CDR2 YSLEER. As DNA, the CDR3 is TGCGCCAGCAGCCACGAAGGAGCGAGTAGCTACACCTTC. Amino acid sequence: CASSHEGASSYTF.

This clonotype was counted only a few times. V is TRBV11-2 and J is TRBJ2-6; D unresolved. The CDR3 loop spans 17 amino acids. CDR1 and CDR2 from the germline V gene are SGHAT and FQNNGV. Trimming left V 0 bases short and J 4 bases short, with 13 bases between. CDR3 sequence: CASSLENVGWGANVLTF. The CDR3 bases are TGTGCCAGCAGCTTAGAAAACGTTGGCTGGGGGGCCAACGTCCTGACTTTC.

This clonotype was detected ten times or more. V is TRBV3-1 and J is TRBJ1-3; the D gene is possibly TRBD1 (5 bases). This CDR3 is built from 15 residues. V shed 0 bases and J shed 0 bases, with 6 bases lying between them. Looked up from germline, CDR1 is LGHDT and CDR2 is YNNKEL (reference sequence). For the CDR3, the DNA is TGTGCCAGCAGCCAAGACAGGGTCTCTGGAAACACCATATATTTT. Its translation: CASSQDRVSGNTIYF.

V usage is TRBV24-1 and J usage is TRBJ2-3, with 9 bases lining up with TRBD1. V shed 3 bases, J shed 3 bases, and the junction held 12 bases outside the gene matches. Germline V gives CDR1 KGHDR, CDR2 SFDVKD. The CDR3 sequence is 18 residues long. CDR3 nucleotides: TGTGCCACCAGTGATCCCACCCCGACAGGGGGGTTAACAGATACGCAGTATTTT. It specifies CATSDPTPTGGLTDTQYF.

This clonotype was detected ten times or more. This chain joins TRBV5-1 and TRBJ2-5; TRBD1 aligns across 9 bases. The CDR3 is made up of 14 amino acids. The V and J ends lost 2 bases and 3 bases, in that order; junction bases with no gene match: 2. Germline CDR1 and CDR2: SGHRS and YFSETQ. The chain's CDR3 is CASSLGQGKETQYF. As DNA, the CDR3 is TGCGCCAGCAGCTTAGGACAGGGGAAAGAGACCCAGTACTTC. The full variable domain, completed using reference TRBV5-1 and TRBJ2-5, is KAGVTQTPRYLIKTRGQQVTLSCSPISGHRSVSWYQQTPGQGLQFLFEYFSETQRNKGNFPGRFSGRQFSNSRSEMNVSTLELGDSALYLCASSLGQGKETQYFGPGTRLLVL.

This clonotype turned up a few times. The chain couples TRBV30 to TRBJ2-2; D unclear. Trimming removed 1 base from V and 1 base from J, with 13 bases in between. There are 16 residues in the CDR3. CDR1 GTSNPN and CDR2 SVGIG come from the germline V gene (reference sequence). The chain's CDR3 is CAWSDLPWVNTGELFF. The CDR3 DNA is TGTGCCTGGAGTGACTTGCCCTGGGTGAACACCGGGGAGCTGTTTTTT.

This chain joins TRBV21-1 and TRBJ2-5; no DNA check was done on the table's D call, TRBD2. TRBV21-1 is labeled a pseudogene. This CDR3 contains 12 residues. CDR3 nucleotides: TGTGCCAGCATAAGGAGGGTAGAGACCCAGTACTTC. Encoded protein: CASIRRVETQYF.

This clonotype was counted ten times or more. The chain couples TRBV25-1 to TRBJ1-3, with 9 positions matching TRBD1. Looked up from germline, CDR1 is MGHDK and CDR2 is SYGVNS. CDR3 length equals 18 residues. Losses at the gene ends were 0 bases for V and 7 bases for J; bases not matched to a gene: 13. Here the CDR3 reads CASSEYLYTGTGKNTIYF. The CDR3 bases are TGTGCCAGCAGTGAATACCTCTATACCGGGACAGGGAAGAACACCATATATTTT.

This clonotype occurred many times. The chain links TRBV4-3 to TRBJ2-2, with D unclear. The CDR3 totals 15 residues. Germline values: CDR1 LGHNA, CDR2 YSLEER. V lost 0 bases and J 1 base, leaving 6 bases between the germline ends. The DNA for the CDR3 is TGCGCCAGCAGCCAAGACGCTCTGAACACCGGGGAGCTGTTTTTT. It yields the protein CASSQDALNTGELFF.

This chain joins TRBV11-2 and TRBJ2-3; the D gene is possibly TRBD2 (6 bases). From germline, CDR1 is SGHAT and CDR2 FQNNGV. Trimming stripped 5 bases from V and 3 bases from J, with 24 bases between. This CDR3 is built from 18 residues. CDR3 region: CASSAKDSRGADTDTQYF. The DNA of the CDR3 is TGTGCCAGCAGCGCTAAGGACTCCCGCGGGGCGGATACAGATACGCAGTATTTT.

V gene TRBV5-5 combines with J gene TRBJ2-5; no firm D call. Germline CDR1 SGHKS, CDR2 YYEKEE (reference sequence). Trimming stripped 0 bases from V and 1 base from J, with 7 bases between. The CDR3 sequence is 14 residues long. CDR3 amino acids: CASSLEGSQETQYF. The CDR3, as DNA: TGTGCCAGCAGCTTGGAAGGGTCCCAAGAGACCCAGTACTTC.